The present TCR beta chain was sequenced within a study of T cells in narcolepsy. Turning to the study itself: Donors had narcolepsy type 1 or type 2, or were healthy controls.

Libraries were prepared by immunoSEQ multiplex PCR; TCRdb keeps only in-frame clonotypes and omits some of them. The table includes about 24,000 clones, over 75% detected once. The TCR originated in a human donor in good health. The source material was memory (CD45RA-) CD4+ T cells from blood.

The CDR3 loop is CASSLAVRQQETQYF. Here the CDR3 DNA reads TGTGCCAGCAGTTTGGCAGTCAGACAACAAGAGACCCAGTACTTC. The chain recombines TRBV28 with TRBJ2-5; D is unclear. Germline assignment: CDR1 MDHEN and CDR2 SYDVKM. Trimming cost V 3 bases and J 2 bases, with 13 bases left between them. CDR3 size: 15 residues.